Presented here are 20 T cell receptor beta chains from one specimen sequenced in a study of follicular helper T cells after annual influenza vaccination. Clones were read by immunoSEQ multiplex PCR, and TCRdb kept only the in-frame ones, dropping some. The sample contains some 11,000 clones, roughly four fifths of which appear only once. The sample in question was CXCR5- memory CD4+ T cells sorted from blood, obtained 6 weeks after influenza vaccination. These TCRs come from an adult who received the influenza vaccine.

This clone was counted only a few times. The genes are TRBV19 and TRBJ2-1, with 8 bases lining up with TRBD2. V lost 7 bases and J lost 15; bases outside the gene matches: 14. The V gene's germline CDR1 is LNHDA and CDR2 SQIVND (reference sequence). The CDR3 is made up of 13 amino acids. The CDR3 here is CASTDRQREISFF. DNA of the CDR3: TGTGCCAGTACCGATAGGCAGCGGGAGATTTCGTTCTTC.

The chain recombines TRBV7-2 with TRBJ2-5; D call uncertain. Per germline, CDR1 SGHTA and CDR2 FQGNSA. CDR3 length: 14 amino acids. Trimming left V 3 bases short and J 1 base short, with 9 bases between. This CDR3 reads CASSFGQSQETQYF. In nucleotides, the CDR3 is TGTGCCAGCAGCTTCGGGCAGTCCCAAGAGACCCAGTACTTC.

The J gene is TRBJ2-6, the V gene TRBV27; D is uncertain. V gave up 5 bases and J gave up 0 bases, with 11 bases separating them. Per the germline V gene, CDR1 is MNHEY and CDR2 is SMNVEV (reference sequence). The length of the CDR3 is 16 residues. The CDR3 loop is CASSATRSSGANVLTF. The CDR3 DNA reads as TGTGCCAGCAGTGCGACAAGGAGCTCTGGGGCCAACGTCCTGACTTTC. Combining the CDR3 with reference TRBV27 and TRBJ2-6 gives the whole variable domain EAQVTQNPRYLITVTGKKLTVTCSQNMNHEYMSWYRQDPGLGLRQIYYSMNVEVTDKGDVPEGYKVSRKEKRNFPLILESPSPNQTSLYFCASSATRSSGANVLTFGAGSRLTVL.

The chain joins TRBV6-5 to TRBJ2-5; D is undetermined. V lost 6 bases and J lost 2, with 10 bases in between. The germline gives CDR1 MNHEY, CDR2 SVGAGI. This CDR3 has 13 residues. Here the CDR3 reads CASSRIPQETQYF. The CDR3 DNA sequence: TGTGCCAGCAGCCGAATACCTCAAGAGACCCAGTACTTC.

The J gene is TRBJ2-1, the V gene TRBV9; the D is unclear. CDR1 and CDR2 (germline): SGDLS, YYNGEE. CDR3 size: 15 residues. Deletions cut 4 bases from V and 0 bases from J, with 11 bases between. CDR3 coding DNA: TGTGCCAGCAGCCTTCAATTGAGCTCCTACAATGAGCAGTTCTTC. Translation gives CASSLQLSSYNEQFF.

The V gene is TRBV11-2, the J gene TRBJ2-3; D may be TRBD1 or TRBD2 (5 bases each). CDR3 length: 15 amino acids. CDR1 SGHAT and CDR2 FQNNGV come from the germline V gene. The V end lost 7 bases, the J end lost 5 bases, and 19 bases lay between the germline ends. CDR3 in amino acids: CASTIGQGRRDTQYF. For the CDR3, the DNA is TGTGCCAGCACCATAGGGCAGGGACGAAGAGATACGCAGTATTTT.

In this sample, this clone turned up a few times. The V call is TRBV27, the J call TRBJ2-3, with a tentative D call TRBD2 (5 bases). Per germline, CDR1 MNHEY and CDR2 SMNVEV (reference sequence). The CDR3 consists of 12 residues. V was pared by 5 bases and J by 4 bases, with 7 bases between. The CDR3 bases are TGTGCCAGCAGTCCGGGATCAGATACGCAGTATTTT. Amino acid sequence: CASSPGSDTQYF.

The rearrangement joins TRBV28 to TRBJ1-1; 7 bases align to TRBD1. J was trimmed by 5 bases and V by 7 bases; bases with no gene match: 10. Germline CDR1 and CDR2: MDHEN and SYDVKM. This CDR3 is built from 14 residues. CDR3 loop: CASNKGGAVTEAFF. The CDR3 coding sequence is TGTGCCAGCAATAAAGGGGGCGCGGTAACTGAAGCTTTCTTT.

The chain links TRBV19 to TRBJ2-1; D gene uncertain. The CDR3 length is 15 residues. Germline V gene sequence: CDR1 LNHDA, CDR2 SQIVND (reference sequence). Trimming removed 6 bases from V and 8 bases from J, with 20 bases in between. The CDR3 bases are TGTGCCAGTAGACCCCCGGTCGATCGAGGAGATGAGCAGTTCTTC. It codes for CASRPPVDRGDEQFF. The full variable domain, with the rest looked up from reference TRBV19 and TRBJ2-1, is DGGITQSPKYLFRKEGQNVTLSCEQNLNHDAMYWYRQDPGQGLRLIYYSQIVNDFQKGDIAEGYSVSREKKESFPLTVTSAQKNPTAFYLCASRPPVDRGDEQFFGPGTRLTVL.

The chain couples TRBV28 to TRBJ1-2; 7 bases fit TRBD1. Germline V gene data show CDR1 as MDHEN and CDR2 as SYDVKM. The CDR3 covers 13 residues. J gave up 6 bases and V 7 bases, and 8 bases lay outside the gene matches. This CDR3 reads CASMGRGRHGYTF. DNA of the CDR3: TGTGCCAGCATGGGAAGGGGGCGTCATGGCTACACCTTC.

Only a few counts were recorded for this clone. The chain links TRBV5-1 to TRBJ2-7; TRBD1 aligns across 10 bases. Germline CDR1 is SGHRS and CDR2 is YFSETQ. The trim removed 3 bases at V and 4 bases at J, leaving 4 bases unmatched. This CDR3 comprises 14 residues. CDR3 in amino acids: CASSWRQGAYEQYF. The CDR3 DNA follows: TGCGCCAGCAGCTGGAGACAGGGGGCTTACGAGCAGTACTTC. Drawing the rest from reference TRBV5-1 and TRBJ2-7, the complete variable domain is KAGVTQTPRYLIKTRGQQVTLSCSPISGHRSVSWYQQTPGQGLQFLFEYFSETQRNKGNFPGRFSGRQFSNSRSEMNVSTLELGDSALYLCASSWRQGAYEQYFGPGTRLTVT.

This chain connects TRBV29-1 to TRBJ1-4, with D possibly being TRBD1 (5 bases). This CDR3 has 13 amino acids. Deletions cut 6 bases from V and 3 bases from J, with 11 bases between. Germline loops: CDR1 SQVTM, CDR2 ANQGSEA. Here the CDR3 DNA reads TGCAGCGTCACCGGGGCCGCTAATGAAAAACTGTTTTTT. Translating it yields CSVTGAANEKLFF.

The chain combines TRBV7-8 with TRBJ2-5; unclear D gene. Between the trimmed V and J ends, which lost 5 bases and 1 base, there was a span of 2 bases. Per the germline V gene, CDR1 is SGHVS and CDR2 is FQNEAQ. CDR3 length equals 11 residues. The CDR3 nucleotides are TGTGCCAGCAGCATCCAAGAGACCCAGTACTTC. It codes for CASSIQETQYF.

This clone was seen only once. CDR3 residues: CASSSGLAGGNEQFF. For the CDR3, the DNA is TGTGCCAGCAGCTCGGGACTAGCGGGAGGAAATGAGCAGTTCTTC. This chain connects TRBV9 to TRBJ2-1; 15 bases align to TRBD2. The CDR3 covers 15 residues. With 4 bases clipped from V and 7 bases from J, the junction kept 3 bases outside the gene matches. Germline V lookup: CDR1 SGDLS, CDR2 YYNGEE.

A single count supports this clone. CDR3 region: CASSYSEPDYNEQFF. Here the CDR3 DNA reads TGTGCCAGCAGTTACTCGGAACCCGACTACAATGAGCAGTTCTTC. V gene TRBV6-6 combines with J gene TRBJ2-1; D gene unclear. The germline V gene encodes CDR1 MNHNY and CDR2 SVGAGI (reference sequence). The CDR3 contains 15 residues. V shed 0 bases and J shed 3 bases, with 9 bases lying between them.

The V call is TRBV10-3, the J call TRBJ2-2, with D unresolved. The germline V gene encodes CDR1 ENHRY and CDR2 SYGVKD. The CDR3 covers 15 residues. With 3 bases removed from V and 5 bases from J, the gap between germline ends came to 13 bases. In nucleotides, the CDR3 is TGTGCCATCAGTGATTCGGCGCGTAATACCGGGGAGCTGTTTTTT. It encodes CAISDSARNTGELFF.

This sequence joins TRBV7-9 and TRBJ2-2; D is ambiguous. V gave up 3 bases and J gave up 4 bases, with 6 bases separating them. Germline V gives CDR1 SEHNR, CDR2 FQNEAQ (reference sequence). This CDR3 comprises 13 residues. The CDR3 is CASSFHSTGELFF. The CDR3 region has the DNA TGTGCCAGCAGCTTTCACAGCACCGGGGAGCTGTTTTTT.

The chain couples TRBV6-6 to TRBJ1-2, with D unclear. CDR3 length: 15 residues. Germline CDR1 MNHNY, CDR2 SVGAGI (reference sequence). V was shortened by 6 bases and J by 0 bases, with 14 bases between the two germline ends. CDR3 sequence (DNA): TGTGCCAGCAGCCTCCCCGGAGGCTCTAACTATGGCTACACCTTC. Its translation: CASSLPGGSNYGYTF.

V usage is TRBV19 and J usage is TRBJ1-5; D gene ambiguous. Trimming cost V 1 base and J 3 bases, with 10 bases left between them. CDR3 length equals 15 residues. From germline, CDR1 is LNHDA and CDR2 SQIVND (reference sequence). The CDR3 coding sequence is TGTGCCAGTAGTATAGTGAAGGGCAACAATCAGCCCCAGCATTTT. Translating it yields CASSIVKGNNQPQHF.

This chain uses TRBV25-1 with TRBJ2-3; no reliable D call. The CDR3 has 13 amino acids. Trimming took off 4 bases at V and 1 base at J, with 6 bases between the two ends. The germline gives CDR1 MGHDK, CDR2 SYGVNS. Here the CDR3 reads CASSVSGTDTQYF. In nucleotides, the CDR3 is TGTGCCAGCAGTGTATCCGGCACAGATACGCAGTATTTT.